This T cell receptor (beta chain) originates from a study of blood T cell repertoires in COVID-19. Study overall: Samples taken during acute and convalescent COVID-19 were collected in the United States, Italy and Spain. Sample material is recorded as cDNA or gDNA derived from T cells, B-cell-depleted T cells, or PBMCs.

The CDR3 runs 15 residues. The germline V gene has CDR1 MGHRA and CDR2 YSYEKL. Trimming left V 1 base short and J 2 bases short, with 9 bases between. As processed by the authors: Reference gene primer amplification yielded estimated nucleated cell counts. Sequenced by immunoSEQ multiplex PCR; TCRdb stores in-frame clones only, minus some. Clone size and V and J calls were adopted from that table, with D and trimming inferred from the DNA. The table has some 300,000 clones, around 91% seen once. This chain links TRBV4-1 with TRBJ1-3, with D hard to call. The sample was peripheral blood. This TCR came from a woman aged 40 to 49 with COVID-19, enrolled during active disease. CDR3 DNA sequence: TGCGCCAGCAGCCAAGCGGCAGGCCCTGGAAACACCATATATTTT. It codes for CASSQAAGPGNTIYF.